This T cell receptor beta chain originates from a study of blood T cell repertoires in COVID-19. About the study: Specimens from acute and convalescent COVID-19 originated in the United States, Italy and Spain. The analysed material was cDNA or gDNA that came from T cells, B-cell-depleted T cells, or PBMCs.

This clone was picked up one time. The repertoire was sequenced with immunoSEQ multiplex PCR; TCRdb's copy has only in-frame clones and lacks some. The repertoire holds some 98,000 clones, with around 82% as singletons. The CDR3 extends over 15 amino acids. V gave up 7 bases and J gave up 4 bases; unmatched junction bases: 8. CDR1 is SNHLY, CDR2 FYNNEI, per germline. Sequenced: peripheral blood. The receptor comes from a man in his 70s with active or convalescent COVID-19. The rearrangement joins TRBV2 to TRBJ2-3, with 10 bases fitting TRBD2. The DNA of the CDR3 is TGTGCCAGCACGAAGCGGGGGGGCGGGTCAGATACGCAGTATTTT. It codes for CASTKRGGGSDTQYF. The whole variable domain, filled in from reference TRBV2 and TRBJ2-3, reads EPEVTQTPSHQVTQMGQEVILRCVPISNHLYFYWYRQILGQKVEFLVSFYNNEISEKSEIFDDQFSVERPDGSNFTLKIRSTKLEDSAMYFCASTKRGGGSDTQYFGPGTRLTVL.